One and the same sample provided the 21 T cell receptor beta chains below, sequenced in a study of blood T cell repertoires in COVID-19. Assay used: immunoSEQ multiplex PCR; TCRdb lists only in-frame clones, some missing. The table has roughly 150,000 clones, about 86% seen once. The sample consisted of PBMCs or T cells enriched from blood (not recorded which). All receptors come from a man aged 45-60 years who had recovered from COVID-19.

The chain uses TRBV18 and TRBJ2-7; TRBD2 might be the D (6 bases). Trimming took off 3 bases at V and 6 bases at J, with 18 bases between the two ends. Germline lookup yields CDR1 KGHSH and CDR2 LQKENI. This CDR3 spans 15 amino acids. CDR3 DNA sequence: TGTGCCAGCTCACCGGGCGGGACCAGAGGCTCCGAGCAGTACTTC. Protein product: CASSPGGTRGSEQYF. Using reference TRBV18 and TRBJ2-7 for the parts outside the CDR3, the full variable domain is NAGVMQNPRHLVRRRGQEARLRCSPMKGHSHVYWYRQLPEEGLKFMVYLQKENIIDESGMPKERFSAEFPKEGPSILRIQQVVRGDSAAYFCASSPGGTRGSEQYFGPGTRLTVT.

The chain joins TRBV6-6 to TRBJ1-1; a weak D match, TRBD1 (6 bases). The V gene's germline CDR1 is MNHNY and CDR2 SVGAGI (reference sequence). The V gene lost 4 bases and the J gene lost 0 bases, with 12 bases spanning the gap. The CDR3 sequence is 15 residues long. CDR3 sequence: CASSSLGGVNTEAFF. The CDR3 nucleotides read TGTGCCAGCAGTTCGCTAGGGGGGGTGAACACTGAAGCTTTCTTT.

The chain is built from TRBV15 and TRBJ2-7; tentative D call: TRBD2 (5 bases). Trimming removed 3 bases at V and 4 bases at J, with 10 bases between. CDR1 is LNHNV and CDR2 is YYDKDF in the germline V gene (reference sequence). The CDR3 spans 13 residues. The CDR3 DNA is TGTGCCACCAGCAGCCGGTCGGGGTACGAGCAGTACTTC. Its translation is CATSSRSGYEQYF.

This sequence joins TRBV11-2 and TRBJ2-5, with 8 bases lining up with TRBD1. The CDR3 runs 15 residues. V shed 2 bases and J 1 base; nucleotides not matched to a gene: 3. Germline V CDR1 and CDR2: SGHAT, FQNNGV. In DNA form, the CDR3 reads TGTGCCAGCAGCTTATTCCAGGGGGCCCAAGAGACCCAGTACTTC. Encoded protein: CASSLFQGAQETQYF.

CDR3 coding DNA: TGTGCCAGCTCACCCCGGGGGGTCCAAGAGACCCAGTACTTC. Its translation is CASSPRGVQETQYF. The chain recombines TRBV18 with TRBJ2-5; 7 nucleotides align to TRBD2. CDR3 length: 14 residues. Germline lookup yields CDR1 KGHSH and CDR2 LQKENI. The J segment lost 1 base and the V segment lost 3 bases, leaving 2 bases of the junction unmatched.

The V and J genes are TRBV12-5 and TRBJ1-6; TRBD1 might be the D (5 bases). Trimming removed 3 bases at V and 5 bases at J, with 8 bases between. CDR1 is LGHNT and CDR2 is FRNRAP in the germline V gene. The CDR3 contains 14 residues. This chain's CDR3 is CASGFWGDNSPLHF. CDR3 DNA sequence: TGTGCTAGTGGTTTTTGGGGGGATAATTCACCCCTCCACTTT.

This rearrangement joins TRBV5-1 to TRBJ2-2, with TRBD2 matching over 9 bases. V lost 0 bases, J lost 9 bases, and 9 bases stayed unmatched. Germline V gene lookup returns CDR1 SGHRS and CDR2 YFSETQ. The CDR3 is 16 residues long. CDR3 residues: CASSLGSGGAGRELFF. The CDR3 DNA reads TGCGCCAGCAGCTTGGGTAGCGGGGGAGCCGGAAGGGAGCTGTTTTTT.

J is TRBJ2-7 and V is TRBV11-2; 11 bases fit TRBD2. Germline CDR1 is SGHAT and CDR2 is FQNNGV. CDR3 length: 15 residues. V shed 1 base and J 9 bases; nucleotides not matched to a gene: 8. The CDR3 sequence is CASSLGYLAGGRQYF. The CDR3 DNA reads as TGTGCCAGCAGCTTAGGTTATCTAGCGGGGGGCCGGCAGTACTTC.

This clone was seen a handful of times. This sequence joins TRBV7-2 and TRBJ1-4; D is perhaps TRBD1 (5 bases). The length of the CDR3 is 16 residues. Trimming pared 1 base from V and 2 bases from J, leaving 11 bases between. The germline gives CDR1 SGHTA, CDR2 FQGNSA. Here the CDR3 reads CASSLVAGWTNEKLFF. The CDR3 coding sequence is TGTGCCAGCAGCTTAGTTGCAGGGTGGACTAATGAAAAACTGTTTTTT.

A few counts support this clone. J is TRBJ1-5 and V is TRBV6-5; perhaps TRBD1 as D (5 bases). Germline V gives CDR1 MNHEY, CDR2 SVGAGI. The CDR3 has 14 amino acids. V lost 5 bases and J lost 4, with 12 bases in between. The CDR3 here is CASSPGRGNQPQHF. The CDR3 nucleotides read TGTGCCAGCAGTCCCGGACGGGGGAATCAGCCCCAGCATTTT.

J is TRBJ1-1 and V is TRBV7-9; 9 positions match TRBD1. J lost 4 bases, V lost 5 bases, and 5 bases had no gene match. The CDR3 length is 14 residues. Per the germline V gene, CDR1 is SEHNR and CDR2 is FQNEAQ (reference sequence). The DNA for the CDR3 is TGTGCCAGCAGCCTACAGGGGGCCCCCACTGAAGCTTTCTTT. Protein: CASSLQGAPTEAFF.

This CDR3 is CASSLTGGNYGYTF. The DNA of the CDR3 is TGTGCCAGCAGTTTAACAGGGGGAAACTATGGCTACACCTTC. The chain joins TRBV28 to TRBJ1-2, with TRBD1 matching 8 bases. V trimming: 2 bases; J trimming: 2 bases; junction bases outside the gene matches: 1. Germline-derived CDR1 and CDR2 are MDHEN and SYDVKM. CDR3 length equals 14 residues.

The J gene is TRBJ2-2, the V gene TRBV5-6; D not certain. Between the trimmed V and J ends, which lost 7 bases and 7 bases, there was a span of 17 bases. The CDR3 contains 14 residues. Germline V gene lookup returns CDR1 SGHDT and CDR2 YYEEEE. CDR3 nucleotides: TGTGCCAGCCGCCGGAGTCAATTTGGCGGGGAGCTGTTTTTT. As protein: CASRRSQFGGELFF.

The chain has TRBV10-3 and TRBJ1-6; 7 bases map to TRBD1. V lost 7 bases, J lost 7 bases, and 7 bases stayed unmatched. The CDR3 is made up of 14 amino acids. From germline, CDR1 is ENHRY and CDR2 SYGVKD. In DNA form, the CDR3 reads TGTGCCATCAAGGGGGCAGGGGACAATTCACCCCTCCACTTT. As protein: CAIKGAGDNSPLHF.

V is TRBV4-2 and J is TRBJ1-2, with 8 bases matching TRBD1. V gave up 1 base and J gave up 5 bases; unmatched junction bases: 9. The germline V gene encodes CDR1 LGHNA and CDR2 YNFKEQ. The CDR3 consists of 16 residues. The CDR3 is CASSQGLGQGVYGYTF. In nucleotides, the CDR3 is TGTGCCAGCAGCCAAGGGTTAGGACAGGGAGTGTATGGCTACACCTTC.

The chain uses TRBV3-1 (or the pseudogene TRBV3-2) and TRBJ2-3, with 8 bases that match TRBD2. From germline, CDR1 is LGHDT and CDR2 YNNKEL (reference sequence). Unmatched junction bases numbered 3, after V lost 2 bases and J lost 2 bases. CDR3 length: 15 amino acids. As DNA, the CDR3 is TGTGCCAGCAGCCAAATAGCGGGGATCACAGATACGCAGTATTTT. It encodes CASSQIAGITDTQYF.

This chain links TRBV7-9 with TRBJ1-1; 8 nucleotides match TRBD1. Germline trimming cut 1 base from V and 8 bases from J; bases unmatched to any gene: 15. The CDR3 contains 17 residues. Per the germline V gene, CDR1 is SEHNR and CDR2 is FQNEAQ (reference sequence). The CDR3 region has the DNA TGTGCCAGCAGCTTAGTTTGGGGGACAGGACGGGGTGAGGAAGCTTTCTTT. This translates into CASSLVWGTGRGEEAFF.

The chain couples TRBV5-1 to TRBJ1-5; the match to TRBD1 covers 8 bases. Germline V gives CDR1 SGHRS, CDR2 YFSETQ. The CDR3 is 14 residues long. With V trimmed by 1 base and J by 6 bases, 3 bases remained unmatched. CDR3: CASSLWTGTQPQHF. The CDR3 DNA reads TGCGCCAGCAGCTTGTGGACAGGGACTCAGCCCCAGCATTTT. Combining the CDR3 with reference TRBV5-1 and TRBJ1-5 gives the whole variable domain KAGVTQTPRYLIKTRGQQVTLSCSPISGHRSVSWYQQTPGQGLQFLFEYFSETQRNKGNFPGRFSGRQFSNSRSEMNVSTLELGDSALYLCASSLWTGTQPQHFGDGTRLSIL.

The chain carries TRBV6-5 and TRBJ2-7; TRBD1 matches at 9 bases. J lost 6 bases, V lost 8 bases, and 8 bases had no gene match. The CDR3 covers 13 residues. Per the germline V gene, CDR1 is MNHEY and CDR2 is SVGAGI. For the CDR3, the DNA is TGTGCCAGCGACCGGGACAGGGTCGGCGAGCAGTACTTC. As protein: CASDRDRVGEQYF.

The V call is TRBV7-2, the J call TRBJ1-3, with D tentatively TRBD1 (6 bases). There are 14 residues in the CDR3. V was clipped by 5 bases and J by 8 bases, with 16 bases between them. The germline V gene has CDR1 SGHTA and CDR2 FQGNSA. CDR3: CASSPNPRGYTIYF. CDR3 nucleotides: TGTGCCAGCAGCCCGAATCCCAGGGGTTACACCATATATTTT.

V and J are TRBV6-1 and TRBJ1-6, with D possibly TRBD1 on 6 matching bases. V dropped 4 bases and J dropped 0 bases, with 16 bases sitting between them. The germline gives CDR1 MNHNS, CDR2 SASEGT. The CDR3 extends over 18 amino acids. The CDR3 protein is CASSVIRGLSSYNSPLHF. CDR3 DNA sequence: TGTGCCAGCAGTGTCATCAGGGGCTTAAGCTCCTATAATTCACCCCTCCACTTT.